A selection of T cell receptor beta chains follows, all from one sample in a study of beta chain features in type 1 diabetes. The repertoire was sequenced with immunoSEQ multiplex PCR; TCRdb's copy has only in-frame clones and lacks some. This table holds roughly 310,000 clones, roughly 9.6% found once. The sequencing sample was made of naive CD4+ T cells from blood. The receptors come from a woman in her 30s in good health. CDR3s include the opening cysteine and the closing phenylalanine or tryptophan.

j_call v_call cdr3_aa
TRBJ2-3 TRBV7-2 CASSVIAVSTDTQYF
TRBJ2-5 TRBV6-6 CASSYGGGDWGETQYF
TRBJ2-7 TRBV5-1 CASSLNTGSYEQYF
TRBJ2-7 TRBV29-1 CSVYKTSSYEQYF
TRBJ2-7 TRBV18 CASSRTGTGVGYEQYF
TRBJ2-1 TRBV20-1 CSATLVNEQFF
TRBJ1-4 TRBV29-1 CSVLGTGKEKLFF
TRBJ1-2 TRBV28 CASSLFAGAYGYTF
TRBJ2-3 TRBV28 CASSPGQGGTQYF
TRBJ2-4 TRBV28 CASSPQIGTGSWAKNIQYF
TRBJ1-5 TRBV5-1 CASSRGWAQPGEEPQHF
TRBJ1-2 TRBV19 CASSITRQGMNGYTF
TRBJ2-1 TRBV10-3 CAISGRLAGGGEQFF
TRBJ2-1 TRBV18 CASSPPAGTSGSQQFF
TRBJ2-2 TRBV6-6 CASSYGGRMNTGELFF
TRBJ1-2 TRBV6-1 CASCSQITSYGYTF
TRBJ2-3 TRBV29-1 CSVSFPRRGGTDTQYF
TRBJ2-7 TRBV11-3 CASSFGPTYEQYF
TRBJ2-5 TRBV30 CAWRTGEETQYF
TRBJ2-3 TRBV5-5 CASSLGTGTDTQYF
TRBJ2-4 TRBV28 CASSLRLAGRAKNIQYF
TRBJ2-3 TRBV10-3 CAIKEAGVLSDTQYF
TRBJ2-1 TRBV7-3 CASSRLADSYNEQFF
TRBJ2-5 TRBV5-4 CASSPGTSGGHQETQYF
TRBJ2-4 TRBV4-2 CASSQDPAGLAKNIQYF
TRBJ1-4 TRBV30 CAWSLGGYGKLFF
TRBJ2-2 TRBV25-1 CASSESSLNTGELFF
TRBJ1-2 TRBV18 CASSPNSDYGYTF
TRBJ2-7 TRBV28 CASSPAGQGNYEQYF
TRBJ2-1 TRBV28 CASSTRSYNEQFF
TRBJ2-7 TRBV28 CAGSTGGSQYEQYF
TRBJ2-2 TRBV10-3 CAISFSGGELFF
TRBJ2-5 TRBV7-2 CASSLGGLAGQETQYF
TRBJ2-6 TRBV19 CASSIIKSGANVLTF
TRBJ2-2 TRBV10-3 CAISGRELAGELFF
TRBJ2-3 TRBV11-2 CASSLSLGQGAGDTQYF
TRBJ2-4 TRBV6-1 CASSRDSVKGIQYF
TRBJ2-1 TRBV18 CASSPLPGLAAYNEQFF
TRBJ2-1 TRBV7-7 CASSSSGLAGAAEQFF